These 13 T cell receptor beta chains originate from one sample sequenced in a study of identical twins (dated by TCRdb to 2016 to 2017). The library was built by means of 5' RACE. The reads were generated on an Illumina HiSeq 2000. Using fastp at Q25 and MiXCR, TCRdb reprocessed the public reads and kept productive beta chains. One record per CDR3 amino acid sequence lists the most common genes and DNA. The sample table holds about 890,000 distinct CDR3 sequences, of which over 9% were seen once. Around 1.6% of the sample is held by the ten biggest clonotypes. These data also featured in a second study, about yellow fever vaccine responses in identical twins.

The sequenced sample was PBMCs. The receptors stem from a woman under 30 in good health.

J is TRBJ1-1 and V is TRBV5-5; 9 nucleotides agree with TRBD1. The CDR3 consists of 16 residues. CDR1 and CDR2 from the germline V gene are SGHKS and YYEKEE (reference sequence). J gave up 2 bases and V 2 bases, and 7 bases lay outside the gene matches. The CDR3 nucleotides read TGTGCCAGCAGCTTCGGCACAGGGGGCGTCAACACTGAAGCTTTCTTT. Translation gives CASSFGTGGVNTEAFF.

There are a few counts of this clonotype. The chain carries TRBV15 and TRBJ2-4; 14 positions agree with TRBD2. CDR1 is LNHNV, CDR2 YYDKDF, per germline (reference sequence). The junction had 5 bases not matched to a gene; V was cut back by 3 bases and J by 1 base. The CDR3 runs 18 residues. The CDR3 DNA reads TGTGCCACCAGCAGCGGACTAGCGGGAGGTCTTGCCAAAAACATTCAGTACTTC. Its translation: CATSSGLAGGLAKNIQYF.

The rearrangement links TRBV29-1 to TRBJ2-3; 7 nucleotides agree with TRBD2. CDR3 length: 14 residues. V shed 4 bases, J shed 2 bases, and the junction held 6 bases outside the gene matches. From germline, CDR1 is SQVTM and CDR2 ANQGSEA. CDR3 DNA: TGCAGCGTTGGGCGAGCGGGGCACACAGATACGCAGTATTTT. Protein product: CSVGRAGHTDTQYF.

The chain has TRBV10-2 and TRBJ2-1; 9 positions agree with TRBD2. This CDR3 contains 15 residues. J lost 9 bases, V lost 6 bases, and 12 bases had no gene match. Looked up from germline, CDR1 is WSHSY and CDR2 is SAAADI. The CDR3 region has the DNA TGCGCCAGCAGCTCAGCGGGAGGAACCCGTAGTGAGCAGTTCTTC. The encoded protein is CASSSAGGTRSEQFF.

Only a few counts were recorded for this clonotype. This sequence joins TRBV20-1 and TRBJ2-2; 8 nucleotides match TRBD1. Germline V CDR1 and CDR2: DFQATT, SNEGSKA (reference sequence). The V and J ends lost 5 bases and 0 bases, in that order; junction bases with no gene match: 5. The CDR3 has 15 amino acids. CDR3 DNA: TGCAGTGCTCGACTGGACAGGGCGAACACCGGGGAGCTGTTTTTT. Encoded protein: CSARLDRANTGELFF.

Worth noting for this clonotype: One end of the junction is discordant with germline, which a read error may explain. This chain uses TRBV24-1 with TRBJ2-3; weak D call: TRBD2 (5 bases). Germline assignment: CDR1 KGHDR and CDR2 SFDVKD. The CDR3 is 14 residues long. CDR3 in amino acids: CSTSEGGSTDTQYF. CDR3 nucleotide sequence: TGTTCCACCAGTGAAGGAGGAAGTACAGATACGCAGTATTTT.

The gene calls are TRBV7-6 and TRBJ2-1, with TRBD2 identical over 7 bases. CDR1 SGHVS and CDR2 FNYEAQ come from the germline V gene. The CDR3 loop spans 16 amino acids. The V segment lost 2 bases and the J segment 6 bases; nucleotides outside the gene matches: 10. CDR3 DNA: TGTGCCAGCAGCTTAAGGTGGACTAGTTCTCCCAATGAGCAGTTCTTC. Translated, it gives CASSLRWTSSPNEQFF.

The chain's CDR3 is CASSRSENTGNYGYTF. Written as DNA, the CDR3 is TGCGCCAGCAGCCGAAGCGAGAATACAGGAAACTATGGCTACACCTTC. The V call is TRBV4-1, the J call TRBJ1-2, with D maybe TRBD1 (5 bases). The CDR3 is made up of 16 amino acids. Trimming took 4 bases from V and 2 from J, leaving 17 bases between them. Germline V CDR1 and CDR2: MGHRA, YSYEKL.

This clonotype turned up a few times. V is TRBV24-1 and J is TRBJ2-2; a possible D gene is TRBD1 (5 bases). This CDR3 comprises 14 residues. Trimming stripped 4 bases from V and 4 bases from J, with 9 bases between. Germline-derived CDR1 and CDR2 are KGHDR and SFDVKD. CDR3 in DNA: TGTGCCACCAGTGAATCAGGGCGCACCGGGGAGCTGTTTTTT. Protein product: CATSESGRTGELFF.

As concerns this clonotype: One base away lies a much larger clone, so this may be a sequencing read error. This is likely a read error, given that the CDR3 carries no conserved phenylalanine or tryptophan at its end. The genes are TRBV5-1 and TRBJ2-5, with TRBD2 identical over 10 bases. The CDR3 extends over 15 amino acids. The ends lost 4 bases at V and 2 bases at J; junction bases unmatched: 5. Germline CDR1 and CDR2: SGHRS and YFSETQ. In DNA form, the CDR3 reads TGCGCCAGCAGCGCACGGACTAGCGGACAAGAGACCCAGTACCTC. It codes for CASSARTSGQETQYL.

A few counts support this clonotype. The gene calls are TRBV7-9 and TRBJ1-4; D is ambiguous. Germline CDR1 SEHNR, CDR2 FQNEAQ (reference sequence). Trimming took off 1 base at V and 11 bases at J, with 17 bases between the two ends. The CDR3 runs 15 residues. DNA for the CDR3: TGTGCCAGCAGCTTAGTTCCGGGCGGGAACGTTAAACTGTTTTTT. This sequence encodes CASSLVPGGNVKLFF.

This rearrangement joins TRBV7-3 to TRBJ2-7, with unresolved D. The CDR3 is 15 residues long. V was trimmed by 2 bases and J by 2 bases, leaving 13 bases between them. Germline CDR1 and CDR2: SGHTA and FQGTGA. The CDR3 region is CASSLSVGKAYEQYF. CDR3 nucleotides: TGTGCCAGCAGCTTATCGGTGGGAAAAGCCTACGAGCAGTACTTC.

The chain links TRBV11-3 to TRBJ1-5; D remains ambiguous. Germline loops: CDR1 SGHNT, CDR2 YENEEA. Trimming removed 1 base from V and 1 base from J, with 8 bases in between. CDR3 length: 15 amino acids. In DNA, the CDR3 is TGTGCCAGCAGCTTAGTTCGCTCGAGCAATCAGCCCCAGCATTTT. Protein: CASSLVRSSNQPQHF.